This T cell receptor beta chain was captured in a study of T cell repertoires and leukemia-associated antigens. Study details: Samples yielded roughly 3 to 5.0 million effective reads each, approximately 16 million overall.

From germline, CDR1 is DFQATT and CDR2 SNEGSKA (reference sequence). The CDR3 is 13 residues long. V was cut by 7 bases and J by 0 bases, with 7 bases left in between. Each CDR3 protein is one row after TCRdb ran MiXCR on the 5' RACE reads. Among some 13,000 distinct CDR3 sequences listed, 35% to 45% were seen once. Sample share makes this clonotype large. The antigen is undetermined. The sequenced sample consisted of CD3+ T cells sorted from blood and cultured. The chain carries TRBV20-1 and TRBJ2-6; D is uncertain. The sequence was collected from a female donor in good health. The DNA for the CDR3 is TGCAGTGTCGTTCACTCTGGGGCCAACGTCCTGACTTTC. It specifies CSVVHSGANVLTF.